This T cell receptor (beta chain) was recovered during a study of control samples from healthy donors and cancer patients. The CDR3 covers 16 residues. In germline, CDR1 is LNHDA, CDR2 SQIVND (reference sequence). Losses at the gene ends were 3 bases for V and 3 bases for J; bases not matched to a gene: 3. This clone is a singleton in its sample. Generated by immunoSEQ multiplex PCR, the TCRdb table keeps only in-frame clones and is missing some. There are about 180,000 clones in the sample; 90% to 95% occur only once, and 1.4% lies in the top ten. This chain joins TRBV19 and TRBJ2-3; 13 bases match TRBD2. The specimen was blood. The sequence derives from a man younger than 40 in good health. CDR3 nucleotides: TGTGCCAGTAGTATCGTGGGACTAGCGGGGACAGATACGCAGTATTTT. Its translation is CASSIVGLAGTDTQYF.